These T cell receptor beta chains were read from a single sample in a study of T cells in Graves' hyperthyroidism and ophthalmopathy. TCRdb fed the multiplex PCR reads into MiXCR, producing one record per CDR3 protein. The sample holds 300,000 to 350,000 distinct CDR3 sequences, roughly a fifth seen once. The specimen sequenced was blood. The receptor set was obtained from a woman between 45 and 60 years old with Graves' hyperthyroidism. Each CDR3 is given with its conserved first and last residue. The D gene is left open where the match is weak. Expanded clones are given a class, and other clones once, few, many or no size at all.

clone size	V gene	D gene	J gene	CDR3 protein	CDR3 DNA
many	TRBV20-1	NA	TRBJ2-7	CSVRVRGTYEQYF	TGCAGTGTTCGTGTCAGGGGCACCTACGAGCAGTACTTC
many	TRBV7-9	TRBD1	TRBJ2-4	CASSPDRVAKNIQYF	TGTGCCAGCAGCCCGGACAGGGTAGCCAAAAACATTCAGTACTTC
many	TRBV5-5	NA	TRBJ2-3	CASSRDTSTDTQYF	TGTGCCAGCAGTCGGGACACTTCTACAGATACGCAGTATTTT
many	TRBV28	TRBD2	TRBJ2-7	CASMGLAGYEQYF	TGTGCCAGCATGGGCCTAGCGGGCTACGAGCAGTACTTC
few	TRBV5-1	NA	TRBJ1-3	CASSSKQVRSGNTIYF	TGCGCCAGCAGCTCCAAACAGGTTCGCTCTGGAAACACCATATATTTT
NA	TRBV19	NA	TRBJ2-1	CATRIYNEQFF	TGTGCCACCCGAATCTACAATGAGCAGTTCTTC
NA	TRBV19	TRBD2	TRBJ2-3	CASSFSGRRNTQYF	TGTGCCAGTAGTTTTAGCGGGAGGAGGAATACGCAGTATTTT
few	TRBV29-1	NA	TRBJ2-2	CSAYSNTGELFF	TGCAGCGCTTACTCGAACACCGGGGAGCTGTTTTTT
once	TRBV18	NA	TRBJ1-1	CASSPVKGVDTEAFF	TGTGCCAGCTCACCAGTAAAGGGGGTCGACACTGAAGCTTTCTTT
few	TRBV10-3	TRBD2	TRBJ2-6	CAAGGGGGANVLTF	TGTGCCGCCGGGGGGGGGGGTGGGGCCAACGTCCTGACTTTC
many	TRBV10-3	TRBD2	TRBJ2-2	CAISEREVTGELFF	TGTGCCATCAGTGAGCGGGAGGTGACCGGGGAGCTGTTTTTT
many	TRBV20-1	NA	TRBJ2-1	CSARVFPGVEQFF	TGCAGTGCTAGAGTCTTCCCAGGGGTTGAGCAGTTCTTC
few	TRBV20-1	TRBD1	TRBJ1-2	CSATTSGTDYGYTF	TGCAGTGCTACAACCTCGGGGACAGACTATGGCTACACCTTC
many	TRBV28	NA	TRBJ1-2	CASSLGGAANYGYTF	TGTGCCAGCAGTTTAGGAGGGGCCGCTAACTATGGCTACACCTTC
many	TRBV12-3/TRBV12-4	TRBD2	TRBJ2-7	CASSFGLAGGRDEQYF	TGTGCCAGCAGTTTTGGACTAGCGGGAGGAAGAGACGAGCAGTACTTC
few	TRBV29-1	NA	TRBJ2-5	CSVIKGLHQETQYF	TGCAGCGTTATAAAGGGACTCCACCAAGAGACCCAGTACTTC
many	TRBV6-1	NA	TRBJ1-2	CASSEARTVVYGYTF	TGTGCCAGCAGTGAAGCCCGGACAGTTGTCTATGGCTACACCTTC
NA	TRBV6-1	NA	TRBJ2-7	CASSEVAVGEQYF	TGTGCCAGCAGTGAGGTAGCGGTCGGGGAGCAGTACTTC
NA	TRBV20-1	TRBD2	TRBJ2-1	CSASGWGLAANEQFF	TGCAGTGCTTCTGGGTGGGGACTAGCGGCCAATGAGCAGTTCTTC
NA	TRBV9	NA	TRBJ2-3	CASNLGAADTQYF	TGTGCCAGCAACTTGGGGGCGGCAGATACGCAGTATTTT
many	TRBV18	TRBD2	TRBJ2-5	CASSPPLAEETQYF	TGTGCCAGCTCACCACCGCTAGCGGAAGAGACCCAGTACTTC
NA	TRBV10-3	TRBD1	TRBJ2-1	CASRDRGSGEQFF	TGTGCCAGTAGGGACAGGGGGTCGGGTGAGCAGTTCTTC
NA	TRBV7-9	TRBD1	TRBJ2-1	CASSSHRGRNEQFF	TGTGCCAGCAGCTCCCACAGGGGACGGAATGAGCAGTTCTTC
NA	TRBV19	NA	TRBJ1-1	CASSMLGAAFF	TGTGCCAGTAGTATGCTGGGAGCAGCTTTCTTT